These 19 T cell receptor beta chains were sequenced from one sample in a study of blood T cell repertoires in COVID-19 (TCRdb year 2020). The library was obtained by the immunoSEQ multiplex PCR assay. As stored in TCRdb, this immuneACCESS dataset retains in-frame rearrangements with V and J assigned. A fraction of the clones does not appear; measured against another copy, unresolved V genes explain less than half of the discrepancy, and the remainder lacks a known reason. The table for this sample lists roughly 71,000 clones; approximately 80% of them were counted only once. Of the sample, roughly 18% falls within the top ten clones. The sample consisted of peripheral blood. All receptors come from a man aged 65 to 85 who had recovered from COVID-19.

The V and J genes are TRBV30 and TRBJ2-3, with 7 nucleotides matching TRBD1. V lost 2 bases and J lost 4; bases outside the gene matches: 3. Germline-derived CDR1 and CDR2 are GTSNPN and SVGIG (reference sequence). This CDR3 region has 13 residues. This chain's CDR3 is CAWSLGGADTQYF. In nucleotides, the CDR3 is TGTGCCTGGAGTTTAGGGGGCGCAGATACGCAGTATTTT.

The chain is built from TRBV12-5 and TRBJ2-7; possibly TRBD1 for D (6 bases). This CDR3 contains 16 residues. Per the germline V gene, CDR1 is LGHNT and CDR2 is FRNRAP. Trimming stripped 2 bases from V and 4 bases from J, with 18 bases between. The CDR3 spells CASGLRTGTIFYEQYF. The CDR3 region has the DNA TGTGCTAGTGGTTTGCGAACCGGGACAATTTTTTACGAGCAGTACTTC.

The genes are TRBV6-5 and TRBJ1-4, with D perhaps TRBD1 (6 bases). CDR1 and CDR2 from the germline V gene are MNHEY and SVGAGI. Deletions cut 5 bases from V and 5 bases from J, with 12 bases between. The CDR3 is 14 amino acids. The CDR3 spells CASSQTGPNEKLFF. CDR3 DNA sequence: TGTGCCAGCAGTCAGACAGGCCCGAATGAAAAACTGTTTTTT.

The CDR3 coding sequence is TGTGCCAGCCGGAGTGGTACCTCCCCTTCGGAGCAGTACTTC. Encoded protein: CASRSGTSPSEQYF. This chain links TRBV6-5 with TRBJ2-7; D gene ambiguous. This CDR3 contains 14 residues. Germline CDR1 and CDR2: MNHEY and SVGAGI. V dropped 8 bases and J dropped 7 bases, with 21 bases sitting between them.

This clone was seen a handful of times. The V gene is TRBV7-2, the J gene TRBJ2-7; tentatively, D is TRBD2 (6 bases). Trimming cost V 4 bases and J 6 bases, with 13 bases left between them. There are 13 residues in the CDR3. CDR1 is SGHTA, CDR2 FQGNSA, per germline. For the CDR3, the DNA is TGTGCCAGCAGCTCGACTAGGGCGCCCGAGCAGTACTTC. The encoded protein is CASSSTRAPEQYF.

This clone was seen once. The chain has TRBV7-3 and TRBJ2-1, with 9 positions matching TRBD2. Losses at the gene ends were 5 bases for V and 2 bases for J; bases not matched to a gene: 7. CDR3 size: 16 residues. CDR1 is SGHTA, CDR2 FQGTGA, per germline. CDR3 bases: TGTGCCAGCAGCCTTAGCGGGGGCGATACCTACAATGAGCAGTTCTTC. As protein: CASSLSGGDTYNEQFF.

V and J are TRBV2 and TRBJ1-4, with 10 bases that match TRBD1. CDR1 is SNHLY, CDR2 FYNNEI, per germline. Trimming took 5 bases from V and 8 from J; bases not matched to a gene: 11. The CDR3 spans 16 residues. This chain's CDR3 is CASSFRGQGGREKLFF. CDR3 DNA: TGTGCCAGCAGTTTCCGCGGACAGGGGGGAAGAGAAAAACTGTTTTTT.

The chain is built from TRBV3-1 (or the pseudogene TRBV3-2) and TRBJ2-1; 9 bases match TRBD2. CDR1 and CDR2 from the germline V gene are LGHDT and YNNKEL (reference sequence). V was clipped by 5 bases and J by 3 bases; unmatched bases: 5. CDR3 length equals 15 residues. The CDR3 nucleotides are TGTGCCAGCAGCGAGAGCGGGAGGTACTACAATGAGCAGTTCTTC. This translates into CASSESGRYYNEQFF.

CDR3 residues: CAWTRDRRSYEQYF. In DNA, the CDR3 is TGTGCCTGGACCCGGGACAGGCGATCCTACGAGCAGTACTTC. The V gene is TRBV30, the J gene TRBJ2-7, with TRBD1 matching 8 bases. The CDR3 runs to 14 residues. Germline CDR1 and CDR2: GTSNPN and SVGIG (reference sequence). Trimming at V came to 4 bases and at J to 1 base, leaving 6 bases not matched to a gene.

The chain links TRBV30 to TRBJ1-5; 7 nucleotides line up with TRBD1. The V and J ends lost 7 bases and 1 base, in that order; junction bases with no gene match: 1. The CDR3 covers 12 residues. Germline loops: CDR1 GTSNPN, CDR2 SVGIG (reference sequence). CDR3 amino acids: CASGQSNQPQHF. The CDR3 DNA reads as TGTGCCTCGGGACAGAGCAATCAGCCCCAGCATTTT.

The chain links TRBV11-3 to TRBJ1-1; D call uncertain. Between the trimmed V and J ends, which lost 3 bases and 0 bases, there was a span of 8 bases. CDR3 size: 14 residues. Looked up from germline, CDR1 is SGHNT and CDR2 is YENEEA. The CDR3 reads CASSLGSMNTEAFF. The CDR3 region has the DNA TGTGCCAGCAGCTTGGGCAGCATGAACACTGAAGCTTTCTTT.

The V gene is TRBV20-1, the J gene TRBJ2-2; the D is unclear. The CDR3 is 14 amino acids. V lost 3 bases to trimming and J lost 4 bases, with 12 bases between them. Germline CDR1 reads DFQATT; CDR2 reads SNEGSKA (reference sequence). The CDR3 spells CSASRDSGTGELFF. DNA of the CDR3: TGCAGTGCTAGTCGTGACTCCGGCACCGGGGAGCTGTTTTTT.

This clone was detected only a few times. CDR3 sequence: CASKETVGLNEQFF. DNA for the CDR3: TGTGCCAGCAAAGAGACAGTAGGTCTGAATGAGCAGTTCTTC. This chain joins TRBV28 and TRBJ2-1, with D possibly being TRBD1 (5 bases). Trimming took off 7 bases at V and 7 bases at J, with 17 bases between the two ends. The CDR3 runs to 14 residues. Germline CDR1 reads MDHEN; CDR2 reads SYDVKM.

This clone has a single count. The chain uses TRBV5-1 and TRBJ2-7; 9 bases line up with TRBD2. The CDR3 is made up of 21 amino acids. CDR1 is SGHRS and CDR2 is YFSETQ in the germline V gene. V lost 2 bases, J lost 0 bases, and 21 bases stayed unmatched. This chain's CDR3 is CASSFRGYSTSGRRSSYEQYF. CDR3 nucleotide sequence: TGCGCCAGCAGCTTTAGGGGGTACTCGACTAGCGGCCGTAGAAGCTCCTACGAGCAGTACTTC.

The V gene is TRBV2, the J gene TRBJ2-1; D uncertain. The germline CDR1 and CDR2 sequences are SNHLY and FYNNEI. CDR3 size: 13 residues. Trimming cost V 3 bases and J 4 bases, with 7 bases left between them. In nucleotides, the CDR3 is TGTGCCAGCAGTGATTCCGTATACAATGAGCAGTTCTTC. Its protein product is CASSDSVYNEQFF.

The CDR3: CASSSKQGGDDGYTF. CDR3 in DNA: TGTGCCAGCAGCTCGAAACAGGGGGGTGACGATGGCTACACCTTC. The V gene is TRBV7-6, the J gene TRBJ1-2; the match to TRBD1 covers 8 bases. Trimming at V came to 4 bases and at J to 6 bases, leaving 10 bases not matched to a gene. Germline CDR1 is SGHVS and CDR2 is FNYEAQ. This CDR3 region has 15 residues.

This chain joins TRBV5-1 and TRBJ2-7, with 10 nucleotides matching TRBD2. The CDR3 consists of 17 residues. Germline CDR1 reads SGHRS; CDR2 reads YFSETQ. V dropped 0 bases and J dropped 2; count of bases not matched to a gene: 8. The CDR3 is CASSLGLAGDIPYEQYF. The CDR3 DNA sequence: TGCGCCAGCAGCTTGGGGCTAGCGGGAGACATCCCCTACGAGCAGTACTTC.

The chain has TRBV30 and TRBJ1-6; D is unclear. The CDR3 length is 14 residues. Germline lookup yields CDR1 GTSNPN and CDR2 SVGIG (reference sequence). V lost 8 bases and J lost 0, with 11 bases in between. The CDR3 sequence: CAGWASSYNSPLHF. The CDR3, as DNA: TGTGCCGGGTGGGCGAGCTCCTATAATTCACCCCTCCACTTT.

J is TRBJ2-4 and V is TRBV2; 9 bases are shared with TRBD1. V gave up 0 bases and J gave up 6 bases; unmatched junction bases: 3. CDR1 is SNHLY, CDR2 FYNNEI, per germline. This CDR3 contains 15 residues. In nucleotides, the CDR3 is TGTGCCAGCAGTGAAGCCCGACAGGGGGGAAACATTCAGTACTTC. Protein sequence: CASSEARQGGNIQYF.